This entry lists 15 T cell receptor beta chains sequenced from one sample in a study of cytomegalovirus exposure and HLA in healthy donors. 13 Jbeta primers and 60 Vbeta primers were used for the PCR. Only in-frame clones appear in the TCRdb table, and some are missing; sequencing was by immunoSEQ multiplex PCR. The profile shows roughly 200,000 clones, approximately 85% of them singletons. The sequencing sample was made of PBMCs. The receptors stem from a girl between 5 and 17 years old in good health and CMV-seropositive.

The genes are TRBV27 and TRBJ2-2; 8 bases map to TRBD1. J lost 6 bases, V lost 3 bases, and 6 bases had no gene match. This CDR3 comprises 15 residues. Germline V CDR1 and CDR2: MNHEY, SMNVEV (reference sequence). CDR3 nucleotides: TGTGCCAGCAGTTTCGGACAGGGAGGACCCGGGGAGCTGTTTTTT. It is translated as CASSFGQGGPGELFF.

The chain uses TRBV4-1 and TRBJ2-3; D possibly corresponds to TRBD2 (6 bases). CDR3 length: 13 amino acids. Per germline, CDR1 MGHRA and CDR2 YSYEKL. Trimming took 4 bases from V and 6 from J, leaving 11 bases between them. The CDR3, as DNA: TGCGCCAGCAGCCGGGCTGGGGGGGATACGCAGTATTTT. This encodes CASSRAGGDTQYF.

The V and J genes are TRBV10-3 and TRBJ2-2; maybe TRBD2 (6 bases). Germline V gene sequence: CDR1 ENHRY, CDR2 SYGVKD. The length of the CDR3 is 15 residues. Deletions cut 4 bases from V and 2 bases from J, with 11 bases between. In nucleotides, the CDR3 is TGTGCCATCAGTGGATTAGCGGACAACACCGGGGAGCTGTTTTTT. Translated: CAISGLADNTGELFF.

The chain links TRBV15 to TRBJ1-4; TRBD1 is a possible D gene (5 bases). The V and J ends lost 3 bases and 7 bases respectively, with 9 bases between them. The CDR3 consists of 13 residues. CDR1 and CDR2 (germline): LNHNV, YYDKDF (reference sequence). This CDR3 is CATSRGPSEKLFF. The DNA of the CDR3 is TGTGCCACCAGCAGGGGGCCGTCTGAAAAACTGTTTTTT.

The rearrangement links TRBV7-2 to TRBJ2-5; a possible D gene is TRBD2 (7 bases). Germline CDR1 is SGHTA and CDR2 is FQGNSA. This CDR3 region has 13 residues. V dropped 7 bases and J dropped 10 bases, with 19 bases sitting between them. In DNA form, the CDR3 reads TGTGCCAGCAACATTCTGGCGGGGGCTCACCAGTACTTC. Translated: CASNILAGAHQYF. The variable domain in full, completed from reference TRBV7-2 and TRBJ2-5, reads GAGVSQSPSNKVTEKGKDVELRCDPISGHTALYWYRQSLGQGLEFLIYFQGNSAPDKSGLPSDRFSAERTGGSVSTLTIQRTQQEDSAVYLCASNILAGAHQYFGPGTRLLVL.

The chain joins TRBV11-2 to TRBJ2-2; 9 positions agree with TRBD2. The CDR3 totals 17 residues. Germline trimming cut 4 bases from V and 2 bases from J; bases unmatched to any gene: 8. The germline CDR1 and CDR2 sequences are SGHAT and FQNNGV. For the CDR3, the DNA is TGTGCCAGCAGCTGGGCCTCAGCGGGGGGAAACACCGGGGAGCTGTTTTTT. It is translated as CASSWASAGGNTGELFF.

The chain uses TRBV2 and TRBJ2-3; the D gene is possibly TRBD1 (5 bases). The CDR3 contains 11 residues. Trimming removed 10 bases from V and 6 bases from J, with 11 bases in between. Looked up from germline, CDR1 is SNHLY and CDR2 is FYNNEI. The CDR3 bases are TGTGCCACCAGGGTTGAGGATACGCAGTATTTT. This sequence encodes CATRVEDTQYF. The variable domain in full, completed from reference TRBV2 and TRBJ2-3, reads EPEVTQTPSHQVTQMGQEVILRCVPISNHLYFYWYRQILGQKVEFLVSFYNNEISEKSEIFDDQFSVERPDGSNFTLKIRSTKLEDSAMYFCATRVEDTQYFGPGTRLTVL.

V usage is TRBV7-9 and J usage is TRBJ2-7; TRBD1 agrees at 9 bases. Germline V lookup: CDR1 SEHNR, CDR2 FQNEAQ (reference sequence). The CDR3 loop spans 15 amino acids. V lost 4 bases and J lost 2; bases outside the gene matches: 6. CDR3 bases: TGTGCCAGCAGCTGGGGACAGGGCCGTCCCTACGAGCAGTACTTC. Its protein product is CASSWGQGRPYEQYF.

This clone came up a few times. The chain carries TRBV2 and TRBJ2-7, with 8 bases lining up with TRBD2. The germline V gene has CDR1 SNHLY and CDR2 FYNNEI. The V segment lost 6 bases and the J segment 2 bases; nucleotides outside the gene matches: 9. This CDR3 region has 15 residues. CDR3 region: CASRVVGAGAYEQYF. CDR3 bases: TGTGCCAGCAGGGTTGTAGGAGCGGGGGCCTACGAGCAGTACTTC. The full variable domain, with the rest looked up from reference TRBV2 and TRBJ2-7, is EPEVTQTPSHQVTQMGQEVILRCVPISNHLYFYWYRQILGQKVEFLVSFYNNEISEKSEIFDDQFSVERPDGSNFTLKIRSTKLEDSAMYFCASRVVGAGAYEQYFGPGTRLTVT.

Regarding this clone: The identical CDR3 is also encoded by other nucleotide sequences in the sample. This chain connects TRBV5-4 to TRBJ2-3; a possible D gene is TRBD1 (5 bases). The CDR3 length is 14 residues. V dropped 0 bases and J dropped 0 bases, with 5 bases sitting between them. The germline V gene encodes CDR1 SGHNT and CDR2 YYREEE (reference sequence). The CDR3 bases are TGTGCCAGCAGCTTGGGACAGAGCACAGATACGCAGTATTTT. This translates into CASSLGQSTDTQYF.

The chain is built from TRBV2 and TRBJ2-3; D not certain. V was clipped by 6 bases and J by 3 bases, with 10 bases between them. The germline V gene has CDR1 SNHLY and CDR2 FYNNEI. The CDR3 consists of 13 residues. In nucleotides, the CDR3 is TGTGCCAGCAGAGGCCCGACAACAGATACGCAGTATTTT. Translating it yields CASRGPTTDTQYF.

This clone was counted once. V and J are TRBV18 and TRBJ2-3; weak D call: TRBD2 (5 bases). Trimming took off 8 bases at V and 0 bases at J, with 12 bases between the two ends. CDR1 and CDR2 (germline): KGHSH, LQKENI. The length of the CDR3 is 14 residues. Written as DNA, the CDR3 is TGTGCCAGCCGGTTGGACTCTAGCACAGATACGCAGTATTTT. Its protein is CASRLDSSTDTQYF. The variable domain in full, completed from reference TRBV18 and TRBJ2-3, reads NAGVMQNPRHLVRRRGQEARLRCSPMKGHSHVYWYRQLPEEGLKFMVYLQKENIIDESGMPKERFSAEFPKEGPSILRIQQVVRGDSAAYFCASRLDSSTDTQYFGPGTRLTVL.

This chain's CDR3 is CAIKEGSGKETQYF. DNA of the CDR3: TGTGCCATCAAGGAGGGGAGCGGAAAAGAGACCCAGTACTTC. The chain carries TRBV10-3 and TRBJ2-5, with D perhaps TRBD2 (6 bases). CDR3 size: 14 residues. The germline V and J ends were trimmed by 7 bases and 3 bases, with 15 bases remaining between them. From germline, CDR1 is ENHRY and CDR2 SYGVKD.

The chain links TRBV11-2 to TRBJ2-5; D perhaps matches TRBD2 (6 bases). From germline, CDR1 is SGHAT and CDR2 FQNNGV. V was clipped by 1 base and J by 5 bases, with 14 bases between them. This CDR3 has 15 residues. The CDR3 spells CASSLVGGGGETQYF. DNA of the CDR3: TGTGCCAGCAGCTTAGTCGGCGGAGGAGGGGAGACCCAGTACTTC.

This chain uses TRBV6-4 with TRBJ1-1, with D tentatively TRBD1 (5 bases). V was clipped by 4 bases and J by 3 bases, with 12 bases between them. Looked up from germline, CDR1 is MRHNA and CDR2 is SNTAGT. CDR3 length equals 14 residues. The CDR3 DNA is TGTGCCAGCAGTGCCAGGGTAGGGGACACTGAAGCTTTCTTT. The encoded protein is CASSARVGDTEAFF.